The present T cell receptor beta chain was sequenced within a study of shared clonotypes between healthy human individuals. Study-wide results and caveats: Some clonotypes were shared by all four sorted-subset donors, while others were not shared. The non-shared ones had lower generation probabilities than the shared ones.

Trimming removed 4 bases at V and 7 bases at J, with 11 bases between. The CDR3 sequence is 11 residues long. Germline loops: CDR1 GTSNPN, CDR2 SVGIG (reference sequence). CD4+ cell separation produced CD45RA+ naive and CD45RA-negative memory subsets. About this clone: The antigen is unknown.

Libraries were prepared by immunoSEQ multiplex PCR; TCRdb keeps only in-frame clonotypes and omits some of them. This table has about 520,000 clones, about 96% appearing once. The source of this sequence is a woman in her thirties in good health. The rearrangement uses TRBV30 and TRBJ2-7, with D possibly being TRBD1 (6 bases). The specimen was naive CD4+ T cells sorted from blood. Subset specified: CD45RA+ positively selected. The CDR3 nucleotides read TGTGCCTGGACCCTAAGGGGGGAGCAGTACTTC. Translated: CAWTLRGEQYF.